This TCR beta chain was found in a study of shared clonotypes between healthy human individuals. Whole-study results and caveats: The expectation was that sequencing depth would affect clonotype sharing among donors. Incomplete sequencing of sorted subsets was indicated by rarefaction despite large depth.

Every subset's genomic DNA went evenly onto several immunoSEQ plates. Generated by immunoSEQ multiplex PCR, the TCRdb table keeps only in-frame clones and is missing some. The top ten clones hold over 0.3% of a sample with fewer than 1.6 million clones, approximately 98.5% of them seen once. CD45RA-negative memory and CD45RA+ naive subsets were split from the CD4+ cells. Remarks on this clone: The antigen remains undetermined.

The CDR3 contains 14 residues. Germline V CDR1 and CDR2: LNHDA, SQIVND (reference sequence). J gave up 3 bases and V 3 bases, and 4 bases lay outside the gene matches. The material sequenced was naive CD4+ T cells sorted from blood. Subset specified: CD45RA+ positively selected. This TCR came from a man aged 25 to 40 in good health. This rearrangement joins TRBV19 to TRBJ2-5; 7 nucleotides line up with TRBD2. CDR3 protein: CASSIGRRKETQYF. In DNA form, the CDR3 reads TGTGCCAGTAGTATCGGGAGGAGGAAAGAGACCCAGTACTTC.